The 21 T cell receptor beta chains given below trace back to one sample, sequenced in a study of blood T cell repertoires in COVID-19. TCRdb's table, derived via immunoSEQ multiplex PCR, lists solely in-frame clones and lacks some. The table lists 190,000 or so clones, less than 85% of them singletons. The source material was PBMCs or T cells enriched from blood (not recorded which). Every receptor here comes from a man between 40 and 49 years old who had recovered from COVID-19.

A single count supports this clone. J is TRBJ1-1 and V is TRBV6-5; D gene unclear. The germline V gene has CDR1 MNHEY and CDR2 SVGAGI. V was shortened by 6 bases and J by 5 bases, with 13 bases between the two germline ends. This CDR3 has 13 amino acids. CDR3 bases: TGTGCCAGCAGGCGTCAATCGGAGACTGAAGCTTTCTTT. Protein product: CASRRQSETEAFF.

J is TRBJ1-2 and V is TRBV5-4, with 10 bases matching TRBD1. Trimming cost V 4 bases and J 8 bases; bases outside gene matches: 5. The CDR3 consists of 13 residues. Germline loops: CDR1 SGHNT, CDR2 YYREEE (reference sequence). This CDR3 is CASSQGQGNGYTF. The CDR3, as DNA: TGTGCCAGCAGCCAGGGACAGGGGAACGGCTACACCTTC.

The V call is TRBV12-3 or TRBV12-4, the J call TRBJ2-3; 7 positions match TRBD1. After removal of 6 bases from V and 2 bases from J, the junction contained 2 bases not matched to a gene. The CDR3 length is 13 residues. The CDR3 DNA is TGTGCCAGCAGGACAGGGCCCACAGATACGCAGTATTTT. It specifies CASRTGPTDTQYF.

The chain employs TRBV19 and TRBJ1-5, with D possibly being TRBD1 (6 bases). The V gene lost 5 bases and the J gene lost 0 bases, with 11 bases spanning the gap. The CDR3 sequence is 15 residues long. Germline-derived CDR1 and CDR2 are LNHDA and SQIVND (reference sequence). The CDR3 DNA reads TGTGCCAGTAGTTGGACAGCTTATAGCAATCAGCCCCAGCATTTT. Amino acids: CASSWTAYSNQPQHF.

The chain combines TRBV7-6 with TRBJ2-1; TRBD2 agrees at 12 bases. The CDR3 extends over 15 amino acids. Germline trimming cut 4 bases from V and 8 bases from J; bases unmatched to any gene: 6. The V gene's germline CDR1 is SGHVS and CDR2 FNYEAQ. CDR3 loop: CASSSLTSGSYEQFF. The CDR3 DNA reads as TGTGCCAGCAGCTCTTTGACTAGCGGGAGTTATGAGCAGTTCTTC. The entire variable domain, with the rest obtained from reference TRBV7-6 and TRBJ2-1, is as follows: GAGVSQSPRYKVTKRGQDVALRCDPISGHVSLYWYRQALGQGPEFLTYFNYEAQQDKSGLPNDRFSAERPEGSISTLTIQRTEQRDSAMYRCASSSLTSGSYEQFFGPGTRLTVL.

This rearrangement joins TRBV4-2 to TRBJ2-3; D is perhaps TRBD2 (6 bases). Germline CDR1 reads LGHNA; CDR2 reads YNFKEQ. V dropped 0 bases and J dropped 4 bases, with 14 bases sitting between them. The length of the CDR3 is 16 residues. CDR3 in DNA: TGTGCCAGCAGCCAAGATGTGCCGACGGGGGCAGATACGCAGTATTTT. Translating gives CASSQDVPTGADTQYF.

The J gene is TRBJ2-1, the V gene TRBV6-2 or TRBV6-3; 7 bases are a match to TRBD1. The V and J ends lost 0 bases and 7 bases, in that order; junction bases with no gene match: 6. Germline CDR1 is MNHEY and CDR2 is SVGEGT. The CDR3 is made up of 15 amino acids. The CDR3 here is CASSYSNRGLNEQFF. DNA of the CDR3: TGTGCCAGCAGTTACTCGAATAGGGGGCTGAATGAGCAGTTCTTC.

V gene TRBV4-2 combines with J gene TRBJ2-1, with 8 bases matching TRBD2. V lost 3 bases and J lost 5; bases outside the gene matches: 12. CDR1 LGHNA and CDR2 YNFKEQ come from the germline V gene. This CDR3 contains 17 residues. CDR3 DNA: TGTGCCAGCAGCCAGAGGACAGCCCAAGCGGGAGACAATGAGCAGTTCTTC. Translation gives CASSQRTAQAGDNEQFF.

The V call is TRBV4-1, the J call TRBJ2-7; 7 nucleotides line up with TRBD1. Germline CDR1 reads MGHRA; CDR2 reads YSYEKL. V shed 4 bases, J shed 3 bases, and the junction held 6 bases outside the gene matches. The length of the CDR3 is 14 residues. CDR3 bases: TGCGCCAGCAGCCCGTCGGGACAGTTCTACGAGCAGTACTTC. Protein: CASSPSGQFYEQYF.

V is TRBV7-6 and J is TRBJ2-7, with 12 bases aligning to TRBD2. CDR1 and CDR2 from the germline V gene are SGHVS and FNYEAQ. The CDR3 runs 14 residues. J lost 3 bases, V lost 5 bases, and 2 bases had no gene match. The CDR3 loop reads CASSRTSGVYEQYF. The CDR3 DNA sequence: TGTGCCAGCAGCCGGACTAGCGGGGTCTACGAGCAGTACTTC.

This chain connects TRBV7-2 to TRBJ2-7; TRBD1 agrees at 9 bases. The CDR3 spans 14 residues. V trimming: 5 bases; J trimming: 3 bases; junction bases outside the gene matches: 5. Germline lookup yields CDR1 SGHTA and CDR2 FQGNSA. CDR3 DNA: TGTGCCAGCAGCACGGGACAGGGAGTCTACGAGCAGTACTTC. Its translation: CASSTGQGVYEQYF.

As DNA, the CDR3 is TGTGCCAGCAGTCTAGGGACAGGGGTCTATGGCTACACCTTC. This gives the protein CASSLGTGVYGYTF. The rearrangement links TRBV2 to TRBJ1-2; 10 bases are a match to TRBD1. V was clipped by 5 bases and J by 4 bases; unmatched bases: 4. Germline CDR1 is SNHLY and CDR2 is FYNNEI. The CDR3 spans 14 residues.

This clone was found once. The chain employs TRBV30 and TRBJ1-5; tentative D call: TRBD1 (5 bases). Germline V CDR1 and CDR2: GTSNPN, SVGIG (reference sequence). The CDR3 is 13 amino acids. The V and J ends lost 6 bases and 0 bases respectively, with 9 bases between them. The CDR3: CACAGDSNQPQHF. In DNA, the CDR3 is TGTGCCTGCGCGGGGGATAGCAATCAGCCCCAGCATTTT.

The rearrangement links TRBV30 to TRBJ2-1; 10 nucleotides match TRBD2. V lost 8 bases and J lost 0; bases outside the gene matches: 4. The CDR3 covers 14 residues. CDR1 GTSNPN and CDR2 SVGIG come from the germline V gene (reference sequence). Written as DNA, the CDR3 is TGTGCCCTTTCTAGCGGGAGCTCCTACAATGAGCAGTTCTTC. It encodes CALSSGSSYNEQFF.

This clone was picked up a small number of times. The chain carries TRBV9 and TRBJ1-2; 7 bases agree with TRBD1. J lost 6 bases, V lost 3 bases, and 8 bases had no gene match. The CDR3 extends over 14 amino acids. CDR1 SGDLS and CDR2 YYNGEE come from the germline V gene. The CDR3 DNA reads as TGTGCCAGCAGCGCCACAGGGGTAAGCAATGGCTACACCTTC. Its translation: CASSATGVSNGYTF.

The CDR3 spells CASSKTTATYEQYF. Written as DNA, the CDR3 is TGTGCCAGTAGTAAAACGACAGCCACCTACGAGCAGTACTTC. V and J are TRBV19 and TRBJ2-7, with D perhaps TRBD1 (5 bases). The germline CDR1 and CDR2 sequences are LNHDA and SQIVND (reference sequence). The CDR3 totals 14 residues. Trimming cost V 4 bases and J 2 bases, with 12 bases left between them.

Comments on this clone: Germline is not matched at one junction end, which may reflect a read error. The CDR3 DNA sequence: TGTACCAGCAGTTTACAGGGGGGTAGAAGTCAGCCCCAGCATTTT. As protein: CTSSLQGGRSQPQHF. This chain connects TRBV2 to TRBJ1-5; TRBD1 agrees at 8 bases. There are 15 residues in the CDR3. Germline V lookup: CDR1 SNHLY, CDR2 FYNNEI.

The chain combines TRBV7-9 with TRBJ2-1; tentative D call: TRBD1 (6 bases). Per germline, CDR1 SEHNR and CDR2 FQNEAQ (reference sequence). Trimming cost V 1 base and J 6 bases, with 13 bases left between them. The CDR3 sequence is 15 residues long. CDR3 sequence: CASSLGTVFSNEQFF. In DNA form, the CDR3 reads TGTGCCAGCAGCTTAGGGACAGTTTTCTCCAATGAGCAGTTCTTC.

A note on this clone: The junction does not match germline at one end; this may be a read error. The chain employs TRBV4-3 and TRBJ2-7; TRBD2 agrees at 12 bases. The V gene's germline CDR1 is LGHNA and CDR2 YSLEER. The CDR3 runs 15 residues. The CDR3 DNA is TGCGCCAGCAGCAAAGAACTAGCGGGAGGATGGGAGCAGTACTTC. Amino acid sequence: CASSKELAGGWEQYF.

As concerns this clone: No conserved phenylalanine or tryptophan ends this CDR3, so it is likely a read error. No DNA is shown, since the ends of the CDR3 on it are uncertain; the CDR3 is the one TCRdb lists. The J gene is TRBJ1-4, the V gene TRBV4-2; the table's D gene call, TRBD1, was not cross checked with the DNA. The CDR3 extends over 12 residues, inclusive of both ends. Per germline, CDR1 LGHNA and CDR2 YNFKEQ. CDR3 sequence reads: CASSQRDRDKSG.

This clone was seen a few times. The chain employs TRBV19 and TRBJ2-1; D ambiguous. Germline-derived CDR1 and CDR2 are LNHDA and SQIVND (reference sequence). The V end lost 10 bases, the J end lost 8 bases, and 21 bases lay between the germline ends. The CDR3 loop spans 14 amino acids. CDR3 residues: CATSGVGGFDEQFF. The CDR3 DNA sequence: TGTGCCACCTCAGGCGTGGGTGGCTTCGATGAGCAGTTCTTC.